Below, 17 T cell receptor beta chains from the same sample are listed, as sequenced in a study of cytomegalovirus exposure and HLA in healthy donors. The PCR made use of 60 Vbeta and 13 Jbeta primers. The assay was immunoSEQ multiplex PCR, and TCRdb's table has in-frame clones only and misses some. The sample lists about 130,000 clones; roughly 75% were seen once. Sequencing was carried out using PBMCs. The source of these receptors is a man aged 30 to 45 in good health and CMV-seronegative.

The rearrangement links TRBV5-1 to TRBJ1-4; D uncertain. V was clipped by 4 bases and J by 3 bases, with 7 bases between them. Looked up from germline, CDR1 is SGHRS and CDR2 is YFSETQ. This CDR3 contains 13 residues. The CDR3 DNA follows: TGCGCCAGCAGCGTGGCTCCTAATGAAAAACTGTTTTTT. Residues: CASSVAPNEKLFF. Complete variable domain (other parts from reference TRBV5-1 and TRBJ1-4): KAGVTQTPRYLIKTRGQQVTLSCSPISGHRSVSWYQQTPGQGLQFLFEYFSETQRNKGNFPGRFSGRQFSNSRSEMNVSTLELGDSALYLCASSVAPNEKLFFGSGTQLSVL.

The rearrangement uses TRBV5-4 and TRBJ2-7; 13 bases are shared with TRBD2. Losses at the gene ends were 4 bases for V and 7 bases for J; bases not matched to a gene: 11. The germline CDR1 and CDR2 sequences are SGHNT and YYREEE (reference sequence). The CDR3 is 16 amino acids. As DNA, the CDR3 is TGTGCCAGCAGCCTGAAACGACTAGCGGGAGGTCTTGAGCAGTACTTC. Its protein is CASSLKRLAGGLEQYF.

The chain recombines TRBV15 with TRBJ1-3; a possible D gene is TRBD1 (6 bases). Trimming pared 5 bases from V and 11 bases from J, leaving 16 bases between. Germline-derived CDR1 and CDR2 are LNHNV and YYDKDF (reference sequence). The CDR3 spans 13 residues. In nucleotides, the CDR3 is TGTGCCACCAGCGGACAGAATCAGGGACCCATATATTTT. It is translated as CATSGQNQGPIYF.

This clone occurred once. The chain links TRBV7-8 to TRBJ2-7; 9 bases are a match to TRBD2. The CDR3 consists of 15 residues. Germline lookup yields CDR1 SGHVS and CDR2 FQNEAQ. The V and J ends lost 2 bases and 3 bases, in that order; junction bases with no gene match: 5. CDR3 in amino acids: CASSLIAGGNYEQYF. The CDR3 nucleotides are TGTGCCAGCAGCTTAATTGCGGGGGGGAACTACGAGCAGTACTTC.

The chain has TRBV27 and TRBJ2-3; possible D gene TRBD2, 5 bases. Germline V CDR1 and CDR2: MNHEY, SMNVEV (reference sequence). V dropped 6 bases and J dropped 2 bases, with 9 bases sitting between them. This CDR3 has 13 amino acids. CDR3 in DNA: TGTGCCAGCAGCCCTGGACTCACAGATACGCAGTATTTT. This gives the protein CASSPGLTDTQYF.

The chain joins TRBV29-1 to TRBJ2-7, with D perhaps matching TRBD2 (6 bases). The CDR3 has 12 amino acids. V was clipped by 7 bases and J by 0 bases, with 10 bases between them. CDR1 and CDR2 (germline): SQVTM, ANQGSEA. CDR3 sequence: CSGRVGSYEQYF. CDR3 sequence (DNA): TGCAGCGGGAGGGTGGGCTCCTACGAGCAGTACTTC.

The gene calls are TRBV6-5 and TRBJ2-5, with 9 bases identical to TRBD1. The end of the DNA is better explained by TRBJ2-7, so the J call may be wrong. The length of the CDR3 is 16 residues. The V gene's germline CDR1 is MNHEY and CDR2 SVGAGI. CDR3 DNA sequence: TGTGCCAGCAGTTACCGCTGGACAGGGGTAGTGGGCGAGCAGTACTTC. Its protein is CASSYRWTGVVGEQYF.

This chain uses TRBV7-9 with TRBJ2-5; TRBD2 agrees at 16 bases. This CDR3 spans 16 amino acids. With 9 bases clipped from V and 5 bases from J, the junction kept 9 bases outside the gene matches. Germline V CDR1 and CDR2: SEHNR, FQNEAQ (reference sequence). For the CDR3, the DNA is TGTGCCAGTACCGGGACTAGCGGGGGGGCTGGGGAGACCCAGTACTTC. Translation: CASTGTSGGAGETQYF. Together with reference TRBV7-9 and TRBJ2-5, the CDR3 gives the full variable domain: DTGVSQNPRHKITKRGQNVTFRCDPISEHNRLYWYRQTLGQGPEFLTYFQNEAQLEKSRLLSDRFSAERPKGSFSTLEIQRTEQGDSAMYLCASTGTSGGAGETQYFGPGTRLLVL.

This clone was observed a few times. This chain links TRBV4-2 with TRBJ1-2; 7 nucleotides line up with TRBD1. V trimming: 3 bases; J trimming: 3 bases; junction bases outside the gene matches: 7. Germline V lookup: CDR1 LGHNA, CDR2 YNFKEQ. This CDR3 has 15 amino acids. CDR3 bases: TGTGCCAGCAGCCACCCGGGACAGAAAGACTATGGCTACACCTTC. This translates into CASSHPGQKDYGYTF.

The chain couples TRBV6-5 to TRBJ2-7; 9 bases map to TRBD1. The germline V gene encodes CDR1 MNHEY and CDR2 SVGAGI. The CDR3 totals 14 residues. V was pared by 3 bases and J by 5 bases, with 5 bases of the junction left unmatched. This chain's CDR3 is CASSYLGQGNEQYF. CDR3 nucleotides: TGTGCCAGCAGTTATTTGGGACAGGGTAACGAGCAGTACTTC.

V usage is TRBV18 and J usage is TRBJ2-7, with 8 bases fitting TRBD2. J lost 4 bases, V lost 6 bases, and 11 bases had no gene match. The CDR3 totals 15 residues. CDR1 is KGHSH, CDR2 LQKENI, per germline. In nucleotides, the CDR3 is TGTGCCAGCTCCCACGGGGGGGGCAGGATGTACGAGCAGTACTTC. Protein: CASSHGGGRMYEQYF.

The V and J genes are TRBV25-1 and TRBJ2-1, with D unclear. Trimming pared 7 bases from V and 5 bases from J, leaving 6 bases between. Germline V lookup: CDR1 MGHDK, CDR2 SYGVNS. This CDR3 has 11 amino acids. The CDR3: CASTRNNEQFF. Here the CDR3 DNA reads TGTGCCAGCACGAGAAACAATGAGCAGTTCTTC.

For this clone: The same CDR3 is also encoded by other DNA sequences in this sample. The rearrangement joins TRBV9 to TRBJ2-7; 8 bases line up with TRBD1. Germline V gives CDR1 SGDLS, CDR2 YYNGEE. The junction had 4 bases not matched to a gene; V was cut back by 2 bases and J by 3 bases. The CDR3 covers 14 residues. CDR3 protein: CASSVGQGVYEQYF. The DNA for the CDR3 is TGTGCCAGCAGCGTCGGACAGGGTGTCTACGAGCAGTACTTC.

The gene calls are TRBV28 and TRBJ1-2, with no clear D. V was cut by 2 bases and J by 6 bases, with 10 bases left in between. There are 13 residues in the CDR3. The germline gives CDR1 MDHEN, CDR2 SYDVKM. CDR3 DNA: TGTGCCAGCAGTTTAGAGAATGAGAATGGCTACACCTTC. It is translated as CASSLENENGYTF.

The gene calls are TRBV28 and TRBJ2-1; TRBD1 agrees at 8 bases. V dropped 5 bases and J dropped 0; count of bases not matched to a gene: 3. The CDR3 totals 15 residues. Germline V lookup: CDR1 MDHEN, CDR2 SYDVKM. Written as DNA, the CDR3 is TGTGCCAGCAGTCCTACAGGGGGCTCCTACAATGAGCAGTTCTTC. Protein sequence: CASSPTGGSYNEQFF.

The chain combines TRBV27 with TRBJ2-3; D gene ambiguous. The CDR3 has 15 amino acids. Trimming removed 3 bases from V and 0 bases from J, with 10 bases in between. Germline values: CDR1 MNHEY, CDR2 SMNVEV (reference sequence). CDR3 amino acids: CASSFSVASTDTQYF. As DNA, the CDR3 is TGTGCCAGCAGTTTTTCGGTAGCTAGCACAGATACGCAGTATTTT.

V and J are TRBV7-9 and TRBJ1-2, with 9 bases fitting TRBD1. CDR1 and CDR2 from the germline V gene are SEHNR and FQNEAQ (reference sequence). This CDR3 is built from 14 residues. J was trimmed by 6 bases and V by 4 bases; bases with no gene match: 6. This CDR3 is CASSSGTGRHGYTF. CDR3 sequence (DNA): TGTGCCAGCAGCTCAGGGACAGGGAGGCATGGCTACACCTTC. Combining the CDR3 with reference TRBV7-9 and TRBJ1-2 gives the whole variable domain DTGVSQNPRHKITKRGQNVTFRCDPISEHNRLYWYRQTLGQGPEFLTYFQNEAQLEKSRLLSDRFSAERPKGSFSTLEIQRTEQGDSAMYLCASSSGTGRHGYTFGSGTRLTVV.